This TCR beta chain comes out of a study of T-cell memory formation after mild COVID-19. This clonotype was recorded at least ten times. The target antigen is unknown. In TCRdb, the 5' RACE reads were re-called with MiXCR into one record per CDR3 protein. The sample comprises 140,000 to 150,000 distinct CDR3 sequences, around 5.8% of which are singletons, and 2% to 2.5% rests with the top ten. Trimming took off 0 bases at V and 1 base at J, with 12 bases between the two ends. CDR3 size: 16 residues. Germline V gives CDR1 MNHEY, CDR2 SMNVEV (reference sequence). Study outcomes and limitations: Clones which contracted sat mainly in CM and EM if CD4+, and in EMRA if CD8+. A second wave expanding day 15 to 37 was CD4+-biased; contracting clones were balanced.

The chain carries TRBV27 and TRBJ1-1; no clear D. The sample was PBMCs or a T cell subset sorted from them (not recorded which). This receptor was identified in an adult woman who had mild COVID-19 (a few samples of this study predate the infection). Cell type and time point are not known. CDR3 residues: CASSLSSGLGNTEAFF. CDR3 DNA: TGTGCCAGCAGTTTATCTTCCGGGCTCGGGAACACTGAAGCTTTCTTT.